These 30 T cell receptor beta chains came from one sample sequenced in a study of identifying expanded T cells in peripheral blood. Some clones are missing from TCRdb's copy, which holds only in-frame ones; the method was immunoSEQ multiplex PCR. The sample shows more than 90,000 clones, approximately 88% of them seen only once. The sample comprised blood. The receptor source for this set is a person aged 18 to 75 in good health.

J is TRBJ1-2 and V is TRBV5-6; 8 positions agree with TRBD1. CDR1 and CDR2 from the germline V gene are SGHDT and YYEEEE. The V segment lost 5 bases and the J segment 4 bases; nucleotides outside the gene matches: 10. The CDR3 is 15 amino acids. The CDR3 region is CASSPLDREFYGYTF. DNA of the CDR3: TGTGCCAGCAGTCCTCTGGACAGGGAGTTCTATGGCTACACCTTC.

The CDR3 region is CSVEARTRGYTF. The CDR3 DNA reads as TGCAGCGTTGAAGCCCGCACCCGTGGCTACACCTTC. This chain connects TRBV29-1 to TRBJ1-2; D remains ambiguous. The CDR3 covers 12 residues. Per germline, CDR1 SQVTM and CDR2 ANQGSEA. V gave up 1 base and J gave up 7 bases, with 10 bases separating them.

The CDR3 protein is CASSVDLRLAFNEQFF. The CDR3 nucleotides are TGTGCCAGCAGCGTAGATCTCAGGCTAGCGTTCAATGAGCAGTTCTTC. The chain joins TRBV9 to TRBJ2-1; D is perhaps TRBD2 (6 bases). Germline CDR1 reads SGDLS; CDR2 reads YYNGEE. The germline V and J ends were trimmed by 0 bases and 6 bases, with 16 bases remaining between them. This CDR3 is 16 amino acids long.

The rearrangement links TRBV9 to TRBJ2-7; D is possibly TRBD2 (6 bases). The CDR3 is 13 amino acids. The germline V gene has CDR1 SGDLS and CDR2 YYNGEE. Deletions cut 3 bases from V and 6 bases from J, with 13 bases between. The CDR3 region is CASSAAVGGEQYF. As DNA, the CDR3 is TGTGCCAGCAGCGCCGCGGTGGGGGGCGAGCAGTACTTC. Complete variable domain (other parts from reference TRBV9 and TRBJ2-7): DSGVTQTPKHLITATGQRVTLRCSPRSGDLSVYWYQQSLDQGLQFLIQYYNGEERAKGNILERFSAQQFPDLHSELNLSSLELGDSALYFCASSAAVGGEQYFGPGTRLTVT.

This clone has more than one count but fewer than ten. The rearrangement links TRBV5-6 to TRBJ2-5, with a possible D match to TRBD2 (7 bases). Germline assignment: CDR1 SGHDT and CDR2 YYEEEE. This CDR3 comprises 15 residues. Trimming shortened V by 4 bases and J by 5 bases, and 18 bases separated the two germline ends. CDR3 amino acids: CASSPQGGASETQYF. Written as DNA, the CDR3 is TGTGCCAGCAGCCCACAAGGGGGGGCAAGTGAGACCCAGTACTTC.

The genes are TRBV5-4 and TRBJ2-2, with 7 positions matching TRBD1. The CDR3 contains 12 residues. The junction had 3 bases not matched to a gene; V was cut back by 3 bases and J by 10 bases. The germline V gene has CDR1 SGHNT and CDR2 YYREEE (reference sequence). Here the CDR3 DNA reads TGTGCCAGCAGCTACAGGGGTTCGGAGCTGTTTTTT. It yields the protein CASSYRGSELFF.

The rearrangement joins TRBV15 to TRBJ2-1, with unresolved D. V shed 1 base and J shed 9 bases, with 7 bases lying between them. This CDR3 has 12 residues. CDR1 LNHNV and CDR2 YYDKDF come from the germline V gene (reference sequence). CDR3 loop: CATSRVSGEQFF. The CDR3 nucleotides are TGTGCCACCAGCAGAGTTTCCGGTGAGCAGTTCTTC.

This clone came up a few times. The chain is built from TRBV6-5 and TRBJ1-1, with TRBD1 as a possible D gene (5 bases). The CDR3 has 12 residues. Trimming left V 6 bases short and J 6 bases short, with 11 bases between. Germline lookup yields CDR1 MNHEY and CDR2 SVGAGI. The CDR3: CASSSFRAEAFF. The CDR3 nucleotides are TGTGCCAGCAGCTCCTTCAGGGCTGAAGCTTTCTTT.

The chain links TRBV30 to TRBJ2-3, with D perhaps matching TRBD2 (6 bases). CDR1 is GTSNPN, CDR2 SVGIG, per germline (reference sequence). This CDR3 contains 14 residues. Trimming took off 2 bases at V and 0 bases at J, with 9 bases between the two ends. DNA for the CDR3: TGTGCCTGGAGTCCGGGGACTAGCACAGATACGCAGTATTTT. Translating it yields CAWSPGTSTDTQYF.

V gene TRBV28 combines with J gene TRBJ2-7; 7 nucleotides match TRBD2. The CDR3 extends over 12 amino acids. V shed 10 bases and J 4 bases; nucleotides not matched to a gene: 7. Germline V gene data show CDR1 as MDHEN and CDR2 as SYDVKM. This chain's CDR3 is CATRLAKYEQYF. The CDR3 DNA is TGTGCCACCCGACTAGCCAAGTACGAGCAGTACTTC.

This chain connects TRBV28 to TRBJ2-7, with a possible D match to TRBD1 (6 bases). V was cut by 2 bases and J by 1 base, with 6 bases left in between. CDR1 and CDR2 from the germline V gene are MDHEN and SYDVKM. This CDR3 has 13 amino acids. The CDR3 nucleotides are TGTGCCAGCAGTTTACAGGGGTCCTACGAGCAGTACTTC. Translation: CASSLQGSYEQYF. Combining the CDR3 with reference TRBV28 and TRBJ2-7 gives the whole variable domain DVKVTQSSRYLVKRTGEKVFLECVQDMDHENMFWYRQDPGLGLRLIYFSYDVKMKEKGDIPEGYSVSREKKERFSLILESASTNQTSMYLCASSLQGSYEQYFGPGTRLTVT.

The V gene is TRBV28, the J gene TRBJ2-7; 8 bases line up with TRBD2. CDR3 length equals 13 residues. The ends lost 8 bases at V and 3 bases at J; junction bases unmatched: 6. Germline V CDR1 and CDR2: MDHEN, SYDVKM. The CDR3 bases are TGTGCCAGCCACGCGGGGGGCTTCTACGAGCAGTACTTC. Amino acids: CASHAGGFYEQYF.

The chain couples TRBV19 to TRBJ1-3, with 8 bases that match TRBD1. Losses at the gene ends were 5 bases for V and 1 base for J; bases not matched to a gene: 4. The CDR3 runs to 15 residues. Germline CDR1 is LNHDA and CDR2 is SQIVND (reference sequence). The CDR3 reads CASSQGAPSGNTIYF. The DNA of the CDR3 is TGTGCCAGTAGTCAGGGGGCACCGTCTGGAAACACCATATATTTT.

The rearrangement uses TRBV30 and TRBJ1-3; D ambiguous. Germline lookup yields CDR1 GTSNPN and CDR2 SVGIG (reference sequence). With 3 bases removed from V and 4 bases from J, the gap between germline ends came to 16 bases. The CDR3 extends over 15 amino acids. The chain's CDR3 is CAWSRDTPLGNTIYF. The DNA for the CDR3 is TGTGCCTGGAGCCGTGACACCCCGCTGGGAAACACCATATATTTT.

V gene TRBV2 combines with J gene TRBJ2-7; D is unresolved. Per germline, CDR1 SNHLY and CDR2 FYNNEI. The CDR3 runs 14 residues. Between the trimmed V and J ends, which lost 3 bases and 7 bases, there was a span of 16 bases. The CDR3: CASSDRSYMYEQYF. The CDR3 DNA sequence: TGTGCCAGCAGTGACCGATCCTACATGTATGAGCAGTACTTC.

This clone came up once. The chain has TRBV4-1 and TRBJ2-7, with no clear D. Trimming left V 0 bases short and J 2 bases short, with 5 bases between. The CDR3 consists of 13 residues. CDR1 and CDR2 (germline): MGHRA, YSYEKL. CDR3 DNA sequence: TGCGCCAGCAGCCAAGATGCGGCCTACGAGCAGTACTTC. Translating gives CASSQDAAYEQYF.

The chain's CDR3 is CASSLYSGGDTDTQYF. CDR3 DNA: TGCGCCAGCAGCTTGTATAGCGGGGGTGACACAGATACGCAGTATTTT. The gene calls are TRBV5-1 and TRBJ2-3, with 9 bases aligning to TRBD2. Germline CDR1 is SGHRS and CDR2 is YFSETQ. The CDR3 contains 16 residues. V was pared by 1 base and J by 2 bases, with 5 bases of the junction left unmatched.

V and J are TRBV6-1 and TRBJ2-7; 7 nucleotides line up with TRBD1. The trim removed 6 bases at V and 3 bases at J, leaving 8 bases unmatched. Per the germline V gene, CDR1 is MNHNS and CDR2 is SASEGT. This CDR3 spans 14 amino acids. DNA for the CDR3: TGTGCCAGCAGGGACGGGACAGCCGGCTACGAGCAGTACTTC. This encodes CASRDGTAGYEQYF.

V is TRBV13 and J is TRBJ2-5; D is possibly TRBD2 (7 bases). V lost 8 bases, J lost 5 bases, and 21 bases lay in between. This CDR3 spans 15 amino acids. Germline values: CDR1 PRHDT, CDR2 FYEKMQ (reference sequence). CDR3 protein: CASVSLRGGGETQYF. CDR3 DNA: TGTGCCAGCGTCTCCCTAAGGGGGGGCGGGGAGACCCAGTACTTC.

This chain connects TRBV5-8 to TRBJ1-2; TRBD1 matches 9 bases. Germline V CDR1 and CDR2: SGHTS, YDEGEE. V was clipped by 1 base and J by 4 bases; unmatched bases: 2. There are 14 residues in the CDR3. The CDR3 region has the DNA TGTGCCAGCAGCTTGACAGGGGGCGCCTATGGCTACACCTTC. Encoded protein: CASSLTGGAYGYTF.

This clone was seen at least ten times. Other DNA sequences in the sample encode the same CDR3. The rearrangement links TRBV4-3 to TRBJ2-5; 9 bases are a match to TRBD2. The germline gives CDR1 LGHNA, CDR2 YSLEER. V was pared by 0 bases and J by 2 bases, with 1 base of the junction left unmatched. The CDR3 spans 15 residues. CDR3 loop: CASSQERGGQETQYF. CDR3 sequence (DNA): TGCGCCAGCAGCCAAGAGCGGGGGGGGCAAGAGACCCAGTACTTC.

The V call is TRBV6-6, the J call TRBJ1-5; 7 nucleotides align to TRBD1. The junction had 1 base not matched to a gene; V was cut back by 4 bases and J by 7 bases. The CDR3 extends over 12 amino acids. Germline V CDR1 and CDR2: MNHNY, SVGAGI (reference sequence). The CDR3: CASSSQGQPQHF. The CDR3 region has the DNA TGTGCCAGCAGTTCACAGGGGCAGCCCCAGCATTTT.

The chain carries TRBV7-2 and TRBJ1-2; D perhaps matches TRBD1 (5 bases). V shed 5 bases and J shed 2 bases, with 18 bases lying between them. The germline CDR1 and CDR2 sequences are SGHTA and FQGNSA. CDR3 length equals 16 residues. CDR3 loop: CASSRQISVGNYGYTF. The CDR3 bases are TGTGCCAGCAGCAGACAGATCTCCGTGGGGAACTATGGCTACACCTTC.

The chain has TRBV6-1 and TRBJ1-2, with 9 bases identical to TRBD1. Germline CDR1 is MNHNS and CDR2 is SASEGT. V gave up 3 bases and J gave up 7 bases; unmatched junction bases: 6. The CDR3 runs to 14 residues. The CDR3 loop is CASSDNDRGVGYTF. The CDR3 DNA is TGTGCCAGCAGTGATAACGACAGGGGGGTTGGCTACACCTTC.

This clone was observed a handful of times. The CDR3 DNA is TGTGCCTGGAGGACACAGTGGATGGGGGAGCAGTACTTC. This encodes CAWRTQWMGEQYF. The chain uses TRBV30 and TRBJ2-7; no clear D gene. CDR3 length: 13 amino acids. V lost 3 bases, J lost 7 bases, and 16 bases lay in between. Germline loops: CDR1 GTSNPN, CDR2 SVGIG (reference sequence).

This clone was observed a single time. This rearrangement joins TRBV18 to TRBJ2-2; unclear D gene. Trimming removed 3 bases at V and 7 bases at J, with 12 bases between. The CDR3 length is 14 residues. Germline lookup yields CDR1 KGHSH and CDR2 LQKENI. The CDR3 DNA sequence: TGTGCCAGCTCACCGGACCGGCGGAACGGGGAGCTGTTTTTT. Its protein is CASSPDRRNGELFF.

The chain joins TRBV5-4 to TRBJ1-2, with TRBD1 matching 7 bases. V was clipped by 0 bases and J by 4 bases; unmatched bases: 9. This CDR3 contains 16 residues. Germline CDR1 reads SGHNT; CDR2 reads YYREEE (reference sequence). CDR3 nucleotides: TGTGCCAGCAGCTTGGGGGGGTCGGGGACAGTCTATGGCTACACCTTC. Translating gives CASSLGGSGTVYGYTF.

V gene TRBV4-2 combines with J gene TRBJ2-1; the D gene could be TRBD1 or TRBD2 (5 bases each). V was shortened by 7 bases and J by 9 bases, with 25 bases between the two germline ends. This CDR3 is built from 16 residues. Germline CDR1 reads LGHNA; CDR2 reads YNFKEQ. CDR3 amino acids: CASKSGTSSTRGEQFF. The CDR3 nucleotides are TGTGCCAGCAAGTCCGGGACCAGCTCCACCCGGGGTGAGCAGTTCTTC.

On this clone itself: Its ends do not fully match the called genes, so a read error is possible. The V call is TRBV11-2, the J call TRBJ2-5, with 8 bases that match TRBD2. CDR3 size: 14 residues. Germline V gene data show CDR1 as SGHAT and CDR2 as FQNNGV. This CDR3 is CASSPAGGSRRRDF. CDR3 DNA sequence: TGTGCCAGCAGCCCCGCGGGGGGTTCCCGGAGGCGCGACTTC.

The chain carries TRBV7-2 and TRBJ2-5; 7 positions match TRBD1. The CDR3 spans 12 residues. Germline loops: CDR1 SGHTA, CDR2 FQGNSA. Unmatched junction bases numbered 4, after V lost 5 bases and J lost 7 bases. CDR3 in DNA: TGTGCCAGCAGCCTACAGGGGTGGACCCAGTACTTC. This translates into CASSLQGWTQYF.